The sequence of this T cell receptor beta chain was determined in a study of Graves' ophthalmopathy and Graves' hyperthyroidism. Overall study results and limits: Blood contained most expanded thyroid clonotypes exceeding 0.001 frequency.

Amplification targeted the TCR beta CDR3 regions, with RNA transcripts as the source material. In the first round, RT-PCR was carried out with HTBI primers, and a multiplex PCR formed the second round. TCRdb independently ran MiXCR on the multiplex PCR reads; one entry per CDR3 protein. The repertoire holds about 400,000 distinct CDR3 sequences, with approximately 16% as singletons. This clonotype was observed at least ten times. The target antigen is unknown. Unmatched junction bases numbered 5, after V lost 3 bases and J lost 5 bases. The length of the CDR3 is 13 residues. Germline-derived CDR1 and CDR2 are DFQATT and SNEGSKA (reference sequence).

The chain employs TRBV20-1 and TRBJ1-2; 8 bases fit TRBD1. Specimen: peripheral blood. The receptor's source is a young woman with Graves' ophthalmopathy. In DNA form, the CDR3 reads TGCAGTGCTAGGGAGCGGACAGGGTATGGCTACACCTTC. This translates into CSARERTGYGYTF.